This TCR beta chain originates from a study of shared clonotypes between healthy human individuals. Study-wide results and caveats: Relative to clonotypes present in all four donors, those not shared had lower generation probabilities.

Produced via immunoSEQ multiplex PCR; TCRdb's table is partial and in-frame only. The sample holds millions of clones; approximately 92% are singletons and the top ten take more than 0.12%. Negatively enriched CD4+ T cells were divided by CD45RA into naive and memory. To note about this clone: What it binds is unknown.

The junction had 6 bases not matched to a gene; V was cut back by 5 bases and J by 3 bases. CDR1 SGHKS and CDR2 YYEKEE come from the germline V gene (reference sequence). The CDR3 covers 15 residues. The V call is TRBV5-5, the J call TRBJ1-5; TRBD1 agrees at 9 bases. This receptor was obtained from a man younger than 30 in good health. Sequencing was done on a sample of naive CD4+ T cells sorted from blood. The subset: CD45RA+ positively selected. The CDR3 sequence is CASSLGTGINQPQHF. The CDR3 DNA reads TGTGCCAGCAGTCTTGGGACAGGGATCAATCAGCCCCAGCATTTT.